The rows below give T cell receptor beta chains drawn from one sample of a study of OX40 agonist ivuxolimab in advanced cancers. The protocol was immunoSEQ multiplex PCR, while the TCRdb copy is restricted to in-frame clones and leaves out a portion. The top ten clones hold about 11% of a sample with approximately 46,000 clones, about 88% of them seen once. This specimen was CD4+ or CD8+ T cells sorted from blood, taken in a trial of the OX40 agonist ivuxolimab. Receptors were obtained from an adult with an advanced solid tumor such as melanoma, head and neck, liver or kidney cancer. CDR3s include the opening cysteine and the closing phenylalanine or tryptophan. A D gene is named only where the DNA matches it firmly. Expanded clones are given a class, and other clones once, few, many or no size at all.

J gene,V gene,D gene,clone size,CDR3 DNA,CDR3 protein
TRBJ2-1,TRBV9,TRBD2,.,TGTGCCAGCAGCGTAGAACTAGCGGGATTGAATGAGCAGTTCTTC,CASSVELAGLNEQFF
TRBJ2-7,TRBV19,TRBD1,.,TGTGCCAGTAGTGCTGGGACAGGGAAATTCTACGAGCAGTACTTC,CASSAGTGKFYEQYF
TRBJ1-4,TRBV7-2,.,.,TGTGCCAGCAGCCGACCTGGGGGTTCAACTAATGAAAAACTGTTTTTT,CASSRPGGSTNEKLFF
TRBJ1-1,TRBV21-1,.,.,TGTGCCAGTAGGACAGGGTTCGACACTGAAGCTTTCTTT,CASRTGFDTEAFF
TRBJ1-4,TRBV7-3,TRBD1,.,TGTGCCAGCAGCCCGACAGGGGGCACCAATGAAAAACTGTTTTTT,CASSPTGGTNEKLFF
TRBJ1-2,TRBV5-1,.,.,TGCGCCAGCAGCGATATAAGTGTCGGTACCGGACTTCACGATGGCTACACCTTC,CASSDISVGTGLHDGYTF
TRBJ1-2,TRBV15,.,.,TGTGCCACCAGCCCACGAAGGGGGAAAGATGGCTACACCTTC,CATSPRRGKDGYTF
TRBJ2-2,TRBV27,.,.,TGTGCCAGCAGTGAGCCCCCCGGGGAGCTGTTTTTT,CASSEPPGELFF
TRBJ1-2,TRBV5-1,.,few,TGCGCCAGCAGCTTACAGGCAACCTATGGCTACACCTTC,CASSLQATYGYTF
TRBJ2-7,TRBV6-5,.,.,TGTGCCAGCAGTTTCCTCCCGGGGCACGAGCAGTACTTC,CASSFLPGHEQYF
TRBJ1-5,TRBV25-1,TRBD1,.,TGTGCCAGCAGTGAATCGGTGGACAGGGGTCAGCCCCAGCATTTT,CASSESVDRGQPQHF
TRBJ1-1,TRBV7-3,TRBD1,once,TGTGCCAGCAGTGACAGGGGGGGAAGACACACTGAAGCTTTCTTT,CASSDRGGRHTEAFF
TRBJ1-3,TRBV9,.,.,TGTGCCAGCAGCGCTAGAGGCCTCACAAGTCCTGGAAACACCATATATTTT,CASSARGLTSPGNTIYF
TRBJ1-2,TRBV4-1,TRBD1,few,TGCGCCAGCAGCCAAGATATGGGACAGATCTATGGCTACACCTTC,CASSQDMGQIYGYTF
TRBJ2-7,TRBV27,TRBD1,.,TGTGCCAGCTTCGGACAGGGGAGCTACGAGCAGTACTTC,CASFGQGSYEQYF
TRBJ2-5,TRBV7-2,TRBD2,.,TGTGCCAGCAGCACCTGGACTAGCGCACTAGAGACCCAGTACTTC,CASSTWTSALETQYF
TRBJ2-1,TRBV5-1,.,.,TGCGCCAGCAGCTTTTACCGGAATGAGCAGTTCTTC,CASSFYRNEQFF
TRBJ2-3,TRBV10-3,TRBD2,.,TGTGCCATCCGTGGGACTAGCGGGAACACAGATACGCAGTATTTT,CAIRGTSGNTDTQYF
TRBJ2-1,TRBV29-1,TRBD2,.,TGCAGCGTTGCTAGGCCTCGGGAAACTAGCGGGGGCCTCCATTTAAACAATGAGCAGTTCTTC,CSVARPRETSGGLHLNNEQFF
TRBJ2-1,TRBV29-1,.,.,TGCAGCGTCCTGACTGGAAACTACAATGAGCAGTTCTTC,CSVLTGNYNEQFF
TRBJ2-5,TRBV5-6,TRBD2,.,TGTGCCAGCAGCTTGGGGACTAGCGTTACCCAGTACTTC,CASSLGTSVTQYF
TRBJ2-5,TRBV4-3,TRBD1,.,TGCGCCAGCAGCCAAGAGGCAGGGGGCCGTGGGACCCAGTACTTC,CASSQEAGGRGTQYF
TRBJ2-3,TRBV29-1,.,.,TGCAGCGTTGTTGCGGTGAGGAGCACAGATACGCAGTATTTT,CSVVAVRSTDTQYF
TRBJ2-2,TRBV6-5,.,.,TGTGCCAGCACCATTACCGGGGAGCTGTTTTTT,CASTITGELFF
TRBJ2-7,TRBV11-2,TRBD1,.,TGTGCCAGCAGACAGGGGCACTCCTACGAGCAGTACTTC,CASRQGHSYEQYF
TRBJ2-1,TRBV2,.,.,TGTGCCAGCAGATCGGAGGGAGCTCGAGAGCAGTTCTTC,CASRSEGAREQFF
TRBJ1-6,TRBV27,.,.,TGTGCCAGCAGTTTAGGCAGGTCTAATTCACCCCTCCACTTT,CASSLGRSNSPLHF
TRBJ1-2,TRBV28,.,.,TGTGCCAGCAGTTTACAGGGGAAGGGCTACACCTTC,CASSLQGKGYTF
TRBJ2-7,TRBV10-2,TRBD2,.,TGCGCCAGCAGTGATAGGAGCGGGGCGGGGGTTAGTTACGAGCAGTACTTC,CASSDRSGAGVSYEQYF
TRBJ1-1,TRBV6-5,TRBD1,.,TGTGCCAGCAGTCGGACAGGGACTATGGCCACTGAAGCTTTCTTT,CASSRTGTMATEAFF
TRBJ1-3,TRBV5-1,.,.,TGCGCCAGCAGCTACTCTGGAAACACCATATATTTT,CASSYSGNTIYF
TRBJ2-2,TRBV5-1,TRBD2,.,TGCGCCAGCAGCCCTTATCCACTAGCGGGAGACACCGGGGAGCTGTTTTTT,CASSPYPLAGDTGELFF
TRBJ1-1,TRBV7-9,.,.,TGTGCCAGCAGCTTAGATGGACAGAACACTGAAGCTTTCTTT,CASSLDGQNTEAFF
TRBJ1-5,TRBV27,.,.,TGTGCCAGCAGTTGGTTTGGGGGAAATCAGCCCCAGCATTTT,CASSWFGGNQPQHF
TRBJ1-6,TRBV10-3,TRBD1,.,TGTGCCATCAGTGAATTACGGGACAGCGCCAGGGCGAATTCACCCCTCCACTTT,CAISELRDSARANSPLHF
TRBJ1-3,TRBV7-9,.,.,TGTGCCAGCAGCTTCGCAGGAAACACCATATATTTT,CASSFAGNTIYF
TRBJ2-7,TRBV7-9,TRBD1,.,TGTGCCAGCAGCCCCAGACTGGGACAGGGGGAGACCTACGAGCAGTACTTC,CASSPRLGQGETYEQYF
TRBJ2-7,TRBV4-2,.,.,TGTGCCAGCAGCCAAGAGGTCGGGGTAACCTACGAGCAGTACTTC,CASSQEVGVTYEQYF
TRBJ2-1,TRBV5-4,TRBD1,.,TGTGCCAGCGGCCCGACAGGGTCCGGTTTAGATGAGCAGTTCTTC,CASGPTGSGLDEQFF
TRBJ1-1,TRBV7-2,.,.,TGTGCCAGCAGCTTAGGTGGGGGCCCTGAAGCTTTCTTT,CASSLGGGPEAFF
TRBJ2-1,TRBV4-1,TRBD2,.,TGCGCCAGCAGCCAGGGACTAGTATCCTACAATGAGCAGTTCTTC,CASSQGLVSYNEQFF